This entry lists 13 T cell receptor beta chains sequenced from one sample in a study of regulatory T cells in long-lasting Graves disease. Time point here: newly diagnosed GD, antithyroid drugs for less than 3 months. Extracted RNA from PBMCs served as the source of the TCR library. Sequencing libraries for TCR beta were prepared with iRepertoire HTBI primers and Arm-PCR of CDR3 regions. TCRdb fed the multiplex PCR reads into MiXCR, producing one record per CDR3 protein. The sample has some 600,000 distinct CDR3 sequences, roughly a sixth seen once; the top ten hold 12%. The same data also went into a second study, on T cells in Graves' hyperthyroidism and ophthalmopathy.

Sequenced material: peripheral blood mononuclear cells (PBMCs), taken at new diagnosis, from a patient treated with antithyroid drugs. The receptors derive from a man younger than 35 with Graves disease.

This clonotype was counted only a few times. The chain's CDR3 is CASSSQGAFHEQYF. CDR3 in DNA: TGTGCCAGCAGCAGCCAGGGGGCTTTCCACGAGCAGTACTTC. V and J are TRBV7-9 and TRBJ2-7; 8 positions agree with TRBD1. Losses at the gene ends were 5 bases for V and 5 bases for J; bases not matched to a gene: 8. This CDR3 region has 14 residues. Germline V gene data show CDR1 as SEHNR and CDR2 as FQNEAQ (reference sequence).

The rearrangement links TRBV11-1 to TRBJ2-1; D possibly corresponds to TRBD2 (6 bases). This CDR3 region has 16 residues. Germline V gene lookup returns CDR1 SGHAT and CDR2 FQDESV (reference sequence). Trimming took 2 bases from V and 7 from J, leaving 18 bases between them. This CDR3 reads CASSLRSSGFGNEQFF. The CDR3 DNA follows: TGTGCCAGCAGCTTACGCTCCAGCGGGTTCGGGAATGAGCAGTTCTTC.

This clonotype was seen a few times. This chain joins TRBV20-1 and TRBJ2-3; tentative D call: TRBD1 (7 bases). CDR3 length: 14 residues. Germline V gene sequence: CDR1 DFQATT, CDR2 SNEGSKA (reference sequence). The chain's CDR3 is CSQPQGGSTDTQYF. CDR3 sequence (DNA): TGCAGCCAACCTCAGGGGGGCTCCACAGATACGCAGTATTTT.

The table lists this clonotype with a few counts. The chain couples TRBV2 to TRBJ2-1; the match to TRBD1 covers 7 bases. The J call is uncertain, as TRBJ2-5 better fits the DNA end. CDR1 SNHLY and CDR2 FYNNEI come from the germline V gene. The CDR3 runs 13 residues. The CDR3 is CAGSGQVQETQYF. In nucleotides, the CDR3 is TGTGCCGGTTCCGGACAGGTCCAAGAGACCCAGTACTTC.

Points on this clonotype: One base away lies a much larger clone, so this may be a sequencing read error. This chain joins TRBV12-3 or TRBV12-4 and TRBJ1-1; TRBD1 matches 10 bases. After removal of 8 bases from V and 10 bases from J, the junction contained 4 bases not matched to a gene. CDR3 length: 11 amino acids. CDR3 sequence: CASGGDRGAFF. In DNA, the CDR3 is TGTGCCAGCGGGGGGGACAGGGGAGCTTTCTTT.

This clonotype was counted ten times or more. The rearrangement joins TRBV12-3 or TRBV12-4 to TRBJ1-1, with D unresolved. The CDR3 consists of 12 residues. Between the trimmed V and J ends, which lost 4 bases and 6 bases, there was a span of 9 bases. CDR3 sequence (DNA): TGTGCCAGCAGTTCGCGGGGATCTGAAGCTTTCTTT. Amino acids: CASSSRGSEAFF.

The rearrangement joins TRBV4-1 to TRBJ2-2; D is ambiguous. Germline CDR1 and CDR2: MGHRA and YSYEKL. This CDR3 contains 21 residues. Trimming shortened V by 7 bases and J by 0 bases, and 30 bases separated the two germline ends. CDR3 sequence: CASIGRVKRRDEKTNTGELFF. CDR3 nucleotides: TGCGCCAGCATTGGAAGGGTTAAAAGGAGAGATGAGAAGACGAACACCGGGGAGCTGTTTTTT.

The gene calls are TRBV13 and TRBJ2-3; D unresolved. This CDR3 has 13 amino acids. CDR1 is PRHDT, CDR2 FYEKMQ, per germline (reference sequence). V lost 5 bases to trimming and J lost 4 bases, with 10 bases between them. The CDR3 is CASSPRGADTQYF. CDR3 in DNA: TGTGCCAGCAGCCCTCGTGGGGCAGATACGCAGTATTTT.

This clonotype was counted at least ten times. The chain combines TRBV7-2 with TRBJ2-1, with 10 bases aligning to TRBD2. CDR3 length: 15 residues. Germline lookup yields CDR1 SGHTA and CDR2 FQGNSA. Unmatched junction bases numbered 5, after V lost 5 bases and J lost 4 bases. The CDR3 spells CASSTGTSVYNEQFF. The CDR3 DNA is TGTGCCAGCAGCACCGGGACTAGCGTTTACAATGAGCAGTTCTTC.

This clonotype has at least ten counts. Here the CDR3 reads CASSNTGLGTEGYTF. As DNA, the CDR3 is TGTGCCAGCAGCAATACAGGGCTTGGAACAGAAGGCTACACCTTC. V usage is TRBV12-3 or TRBV12-4 and J usage is TRBJ1-2, with D maybe TRBD1 (6 bases). CDR3 length equals 15 residues. Trimming removed 6 bases at V and 8 bases at J, with 22 bases between.

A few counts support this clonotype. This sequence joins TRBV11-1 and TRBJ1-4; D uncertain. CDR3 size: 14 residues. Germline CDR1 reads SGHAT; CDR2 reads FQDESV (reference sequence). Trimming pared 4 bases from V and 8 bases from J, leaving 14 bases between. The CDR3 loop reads CASSSDALGEKLFF. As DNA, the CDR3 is TGTGCCAGCAGCTCGGACGCCCTGGGGGAAAAACTGTTTTTT.

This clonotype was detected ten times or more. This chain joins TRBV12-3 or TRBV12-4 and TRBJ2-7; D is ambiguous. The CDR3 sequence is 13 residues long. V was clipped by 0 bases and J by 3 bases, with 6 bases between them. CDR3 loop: CASSLARRYEQYF. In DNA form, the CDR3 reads TGTGCCAGCAGTTTAGCCCGCCGCTACGAGCAGTACTTC.

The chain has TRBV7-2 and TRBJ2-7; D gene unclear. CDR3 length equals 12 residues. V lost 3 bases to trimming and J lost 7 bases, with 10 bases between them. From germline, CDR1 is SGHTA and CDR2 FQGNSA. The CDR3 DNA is TGTGCCAGCAGCTTTTGGGTTGGGGAGCAGTACTTC. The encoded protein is CASSFWVGEQYF.